The 28 T cell receptor beta chains below were found in one sample sequenced in a study of T cell repertoires in cytomegalovirus infection. Each CDR3 protein is one row after TCRdb ran MiXCR on the reads. The sample yields approximately 100,000 distinct CDR3 sequences, under 55% seen once. No cognate antigen is known for these TCRs. Here the sequenced sample was CD8+ T cells from cultured PBMCs, taken from culture after CMV antigen stimulation. All receptors come from a human donor in good health (CMV status not recorded). Some clones in this sample may be carry-over from other donors' samples.

The genes are TRBV6-2 or TRBV6-3 and TRBJ2-1; either TRBD1 or TRBD2 may supply D (5 bases each). The CDR3 sequence is 11 residues long. CDR1 and CDR2 (germline): MNHEY, SVGEGT. V dropped 6 bases and J dropped 10 bases, with 10 bases sitting between them. CDR3: CASSPGPEQFF. CDR3 DNA: TGTGCCAGCAGCCCGGGGCCCGAGCAGTTCTTC.

The CDR3 here is CASSAAGGGSYEQYF. The CDR3 DNA follows: TGTGCCAGCAGCGCGGCAGGGGGCGGGTCCTACGAGCAGTACTTC. The V gene is TRBV7-6, the J gene TRBJ2-7; 8 bases are shared with TRBD1. Trimming cost V 5 bases and J 1 base; bases outside gene matches: 7. The CDR3 loop spans 15 amino acids. Germline values: CDR1 SGHVS, CDR2 FNYEAQ. Complete variable domain (other parts from reference TRBV7-6 and TRBJ2-7): GAGVSQSPRYKVTKRGQDVALRCDPISGHVSLYWYRQALGQGPEFLTYFNYEAQQDKSGLPNDRFSAERPEGSISTLTIQRTEQRDSAMYRCASSAAGGGSYEQYFGPGTRLTVT.

This clonotype was counted a few times. The rearrangement joins TRBV7-9 to TRBJ2-7; 7 bases align to TRBD1. Germline V lookup: CDR1 SEHNR, CDR2 FQNEAQ (reference sequence). CDR3 size: 16 residues. V lost 5 bases, J lost 3 bases, and 13 bases stayed unmatched. CDR3: CASSPYRGQDVYEQYF. DNA of the CDR3: TGTGCCAGCAGCCCGTATAGAGGACAGGACGTCTACGAGCAGTACTTC.

This chain joins TRBV7-8 and TRBJ2-7; 7 nucleotides align to TRBD2. The CDR3 has 16 residues. Germline CDR1 reads SGHVS; CDR2 reads FQNEAQ. The J segment lost 3 bases and the V segment lost 5 bases, leaving 13 bases of the junction unmatched. The CDR3 DNA sequence: TGTGCCAGCAGCCCAGCGGGGAGGGCAGACAACTACGAGCAGTACTTC. It translates to CASSPAGRADNYEQYF.

The chain joins TRBV10-3 to TRBJ1-6; 9 positions match TRBD1. Losses at the gene ends were 2 bases for V and 9 bases for J; bases not matched to a gene: 5. CDR1 and CDR2 (germline): ENHRY, SYGVKD. The CDR3 is 15 residues long. The DNA for the CDR3 is TGTGCCATCAGTGAGACCACGGGACAGGGTTCACCCCTCCACTTT. It codes for CAISETTGQGSPLHF.

The V and J genes are TRBV11-2 and TRBJ2-2; 7 nucleotides align to TRBD2. Germline V lookup: CDR1 SGHAT, CDR2 FQNNGV. This CDR3 region has 15 residues. The V and J ends lost 5 bases and 6 bases, in that order; junction bases with no gene match: 9. The CDR3 loop is CASSTAAGPSGELFF. The CDR3 bases are TGTGCCAGCAGCACGGCAGCGGGACCCTCCGGGGAGCTGTTTTTT.

For this clonotype: A read error may be the cause here, since a much bigger clone is one base away. V gene TRBV27 combines with J gene TRBJ2-7, with a weak D call TRBD1 (6 bases). The CDR3 spans 14 residues. Germline V gives CDR1 MNHEY, CDR2 SMNVEV (reference sequence). The V gene lost 5 bases and the J gene lost 3 bases, with 14 bases spanning the gap. CDR3 DNA: TGTGCCAGCAGTCCAGGACAGACCTTCTACGAGCAGTACTTC. Encoded protein: CASSPGQTFYEQYF.

For this clonotype: This clone may be a read error of a much larger clone one base away. The rearrangement uses TRBV7-9 and TRBJ2-2; the D is unclear. There are 12 residues in the CDR3. In germline, CDR1 is SEHNR, CDR2 FQNEAQ (reference sequence). Trimming stripped 5 bases from V and 3 bases from J, with 4 bases between. This CDR3 is CASSNDTGELFF. The CDR3 DNA follows: TGTGCCAGCAGCAATGACACCGGGGAGCTGTTTTTT.

The chain joins TRBV6-1 to TRBJ2-1, with 7 positions matching TRBD2. The trim removed 7 bases at V and 6 bases at J, leaving 12 bases unmatched. The CDR3 is made up of 15 amino acids. CDR1 and CDR2 from the germline V gene are MNHNS and SASEGT. CDR3: CASTPSASGFNEQFF. The CDR3 coding sequence is TGTGCCAGCACCCCTTCGGCTAGCGGTTTCAATGAGCAGTTCTTC.

This clonotype was detected once. The chain uses TRBV27 and TRBJ2-5; weak D call: TRBD1 (5 bases). V lost 8 bases and J lost 1, with 8 bases in between. The CDR3 is 12 residues long. The germline CDR1 and CDR2 sequences are MNHEY and SMNVEV (reference sequence). CDR3 DNA: TGTGCCAGCGGGGCGCTCCAAGAGACCCAGTACTTC. Translation: CASGALQETQYF.

V is TRBV12-3 or TRBV12-4 and J is TRBJ1-4; maybe TRBD1 (6 bases). CDR3 length: 16 amino acids. Trimming removed 4 bases from V and 3 bases from J, with 15 bases in between. The CDR3 spells CASSSLFGTPNEKLFF. In nucleotides, the CDR3 is TGTGCCAGCAGTTCACTGTTCGGGACACCTAATGAAAAACTGTTTTTT.

The chain links TRBV7-3 to TRBJ2-5; 11 positions agree with TRBD2. The V segment lost 2 bases and the J segment 3 bases; nucleotides outside the gene matches: 8. The CDR3 spans 17 residues. In germline, CDR1 is SGHTA, CDR2 FQGTGA. The CDR3 loop reads CASSLAGRLAGKETQYF. CDR3 bases: TGTGCCAGCAGCTTAGCAGGGCGACTAGCGGGGAAAGAGACCCAGTACTTC. Filled out from reference TRBV7-3 and TRBJ2-5, the complete variable domain reads GAGVSQTPSNKVTEKGKYVELRCDPISGHTALYWYRQSLGQGPEFLIYFQGTGAADDSGLPNDRFFAVRPEGSVSTLKIQRTERGDSAVYLCASSLAGRLAGKETQYFGPGTRLLVL.

The chain combines TRBV7-6 with TRBJ1-1; D call uncertain. With 4 bases removed from V and 4 bases from J, the gap between germline ends came to 7 bases. Germline-derived CDR1 and CDR2 are SGHVS and FNYEAQ. The CDR3 runs 12 residues. CDR3 DNA: TGTGCCAGCAGCTCTTGGGGCACTGAAGCTTTCTTT. Amino acid sequence: CASSSWGTEAFF.

The gene calls are TRBV13 and TRBJ1-2, with D possibly TRBD1 on 5 matching bases. The CDR3 is 12 residues long. V shed 1 base and J shed 10 bases, with 10 bases lying between them. The germline V gene has CDR1 PRHDT and CDR2 FYEKMQ (reference sequence). As DNA, the CDR3 is TGTGCCAGCAGCTTAGCGGGGGTCGACTACACCTTC. Encoded protein: CASSLAGVDYTF.

V is TRBV7-6 and J is TRBJ2-3; 7 bases align to TRBD2. This CDR3 region has 14 residues. J lost 3 bases, V lost 6 bases, and 6 bases had no gene match. The V gene's germline CDR1 is SGHVS and CDR2 FNYEAQ. The CDR3 DNA is TGTGCCAGCAGTGCCCTCGGGGGGACAGATACGCAGTATTTT. Its translation: CASSALGGTDTQYF. Complete variable domain (other parts from reference TRBV7-6 and TRBJ2-3): GAGVSQSPRYKVTKRGQDVALRCDPISGHVSLYWYRQALGQGPEFLTYFNYEAQQDKSGLPNDRFSAERPEGSISTLTIQRTEQRDSAMYRCASSALGGTDTQYFGPGTRLTVL.

The CDR3: CASTGMETEAFF. The CDR3 DNA reads as TGTGCCAGTACCGGGATGGAGACTGAAGCTTTCTTT. The chain links TRBV19 to TRBJ1-1; D unresolved. CDR1 is LNHDA and CDR2 is SQIVND in the germline V gene (reference sequence). The CDR3 has 12 residues. Trimming left V 7 bases short and J 5 bases short, with 11 bases between.

The chain has TRBV11-3 and TRBJ2-2, with TRBD2 identical over 9 bases. CDR3 length: 16 residues. The V gene end was trimmed by 5 bases and the J gene end by 2 bases; junction bases not matched to a gene: 6. CDR1 is SGHNT, CDR2 YENEEA, per germline. The CDR3 bases are TGTGCCAGCAGCCCCCGACTAGCGGTCAACACCGGGGAGCTGTTTTTT. Translation: CASSPRLAVNTGELFF.

This clonotype was detected only a few times. The V gene is TRBV4-1, the J gene TRBJ1-4; D call uncertain. Germline values: CDR1 MGHRA, CDR2 YSYEKL. This CDR3 region has 15 residues. Trimming cost V 1 base and J 7 bases, with 13 bases left between them. The CDR3 DNA reads TGCGCCAGCAGCCAAGTTGGCTTCCGGCCTGAAAAACTGTTTTTT. As protein: CASSQVGFRPEKLFF.

This clonotype was seen a few times. The chain joins TRBV7-6 to TRBJ1-1; D remains ambiguous. Trimming cost V 1 base and J 4 bases, with 25 bases left between them. Germline V gene data show CDR1 as SGHVS and CDR2 as FNYEAQ. The CDR3 length is 19 residues. The CDR3 loop is CASSLGGMSDRSQGTEAFF. As DNA, the CDR3 is TGTGCCAGCAGCTTAGGTGGGATGTCCGATCGCTCTCAAGGCACTGAAGCTTTCTTT.

This clonotype turned up a few times. Mismatch with germline at one junction end may stem from a read error. The chain employs TRBV7-8 and TRBJ2-3; 9 bases align to TRBD2. This CDR3 contains 17 residues. CDR1 SGHVS and CDR2 FQNEAQ come from the germline V gene. CDR3 loop: CASSLVGSGRGTYTQYF. CDR3 nucleotide sequence: TGTGCCAGCAGCTTAGTGGGTAGCGGGAGAGGCACATATACGCAGTATTTT.

The chain joins TRBV19 to TRBJ2-6; D not certain. CDR1 is LNHDA and CDR2 is SQIVND in the germline V gene (reference sequence). The V end was cut by 6 bases, the J end by 4 bases, with 22 bases between. This CDR3 spans 18 amino acids. The CDR3 DNA reads as TGTGCCAGTAGAGGAGTGTGGGTTGGCCGTTTCGGGGCCAACGTCCTGACTTTC. Translation: CASRGVWVGRFGANVLTF.

The table lists this clonotype with many counts. This rearrangement joins TRBV7-9 to TRBJ1-2; D gene ambiguous. The V gene lost 4 bases and the J gene lost 5 bases, with 14 bases spanning the gap. This CDR3 is 14 amino acids long. Germline V gives CDR1 SEHNR, CDR2 FQNEAQ (reference sequence). CDR3 in DNA: TGTGCCAGCAGCTATTCCGACGGTTCTTATGGCTACACCTTC. Translating it yields CASSYSDGSYGYTF.

The V and J genes are TRBV6-2 or TRBV6-3 and TRBJ2-2, with D perhaps matching TRBD1 (6 bases). The length of the CDR3 is 14 residues. Trimming left V 7 bases short and J 1 base short, with 10 bases between. Germline V gene data show CDR1 as MNHEY and CDR2 as SVGEGT. In DNA form, the CDR3 reads TGTGCCAGCACTGCGACAGGGAACACCGGGGAGCTGTTTTTT. This encodes CASTATGNTGELFF.

This rearrangement joins TRBV27 to TRBJ1-2; D perhaps matches TRBD1 (6 bases). With 9 bases removed from V and 4 bases from J, the gap between germline ends came to 24 bases. This CDR3 has 16 residues. The germline gives CDR1 MNHEY, CDR2 SMNVEV (reference sequence). The CDR3 is CASGGRQVSFFYGYTF. CDR3 bases: TGTGCCAGTGGAGGGAGACAGGTCTCTTTTTTCTATGGCTACACCTTC.

V and J are TRBV5-1 and TRBJ2-1, with 11 nucleotides matching TRBD2. The length of the CDR3 is 14 residues. CDR1 is SGHRS and CDR2 is YFSETQ in the germline V gene. The ends lost 6 bases at V and 10 bases at J; junction bases unmatched: 9. The CDR3 loop is CASIGLAGSREQFF. The CDR3 DNA reads as TGCGCCAGCATTGGACTAGCGGGCAGCAGGGAGCAGTTCTTC.

V gene TRBV24-1 combines with J gene TRBJ2-3; 7 bases agree with TRBD2. Germline V gene sequence: CDR1 KGHDR, CDR2 SFDVKD. With V trimmed by 4 bases and J by 2 bases, 2 bases remained unmatched. The CDR3 contains 14 residues. The CDR3, as DNA: TGTGCCACCAGTGAAGCGGGGAACACAGATACGCAGTATTTT. Amino acids: CATSEAGNTDTQYF.

This clonotype was observed a few times. The V call is TRBV20-1, the J call TRBJ2-5, with 11 bases lining up with TRBD2. The germline V gene encodes CDR1 DFQATT and CDR2 SNEGSKA (reference sequence). The CDR3 runs 20 residues. J gave up 1 base and V 0 bases, and 16 bases lay outside the gene matches. The CDR3 nucleotides read TGCAGTGCTAGAGATCTTAGCGGGGGGGCCTCAGCCGCAGGCCAAGAGACCCAGTACTTC. As protein: CSARDLSGGASAAGQETQYF.

The CDR3 nucleotides are TGTGCCAGCAGGGAGATAGCGGGGGGGCCTTGGCAAGAGACCCAGTACTTC. This gives the protein CASREIAGGPWQETQYF. The chain couples TRBV27 to TRBJ2-5, with TRBD2 matching over 11 bases. Germline V gene sequence: CDR1 MNHEY, CDR2 SMNVEV (reference sequence). V gave up 6 bases and J gave up 2 bases; unmatched junction bases: 11. The CDR3 sequence is 17 residues long.